Below are 20 T cell receptor beta chains sequenced from a single sample in a study of shared clonotypes between healthy human individuals. Measured with immunoSEQ multiplex PCR; TCRdb has only the in-frame clones, and not every one. The sample lists a few hundred thousand clones; around 78% were seen once. The sample taken for sequencing was PBMCs. These receptors were taken from a woman between 40 and 50 years old in good health. Some clones in this sample may be carry-over from other donors' samples.

The chain recombines TRBV30 with TRBJ2-7, with D possibly being TRBD1 (7 bases). V lost 0 bases and J lost 4, with 13 bases in between. The CDR3 runs 14 residues. Germline CDR1 reads GTSNPN; CDR2 reads SVGIG (reference sequence). The CDR3 DNA is TGTGCCTGGAGTGTCGGAGGGGGCGGATACGAGCAGTACTTC. The encoded protein is CAWSVGGGGYEQYF.

The chain carries TRBV9 and TRBJ1-3, with D perhaps matching TRBD1 (5 bases). Germline V gene sequence: CDR1 SGDLS, CDR2 YYNGEE. The CDR3 runs 17 residues. Trimming pared 3 bases from V and 0 bases from J, leaving 16 bases between. The CDR3 protein is CASSAWFAGLSGNTIYF. DNA of the CDR3: TGTGCCAGCAGCGCCTGGTTTGCGGGGCTCTCTGGAAACACCATATATTTT.

The rearrangement joins TRBV6-5 to TRBJ2-3; D is unresolved. V was shortened by 9 bases and J by 1 base, with 5 bases between the two germline ends. This CDR3 has 11 amino acids. Germline V gene sequence: CDR1 MNHEY, CDR2 SVGAGI. This CDR3 is CASRRTDTQYF. The CDR3 DNA reads as TGTGCCAGTCGGCGCACAGATACGCAGTATTTT.

V usage is TRBV5-4 and J usage is TRBJ2-3; no firm D call. The germline V gene has CDR1 SGHNT and CDR2 YYREEE (reference sequence). Trimming removed 4 bases at V and 3 bases at J, with 18 bases between. CDR3 size: 16 residues. The CDR3 sequence is CASSLWPPRRTDTQYF. The CDR3 DNA sequence: TGTGCCAGCAGCCTTTGGCCCCCCCGGCGGACAGATACGCAGTATTTT.

This chain uses TRBV5-1 with TRBJ1-2; TRBD1 matches 9 bases. V was clipped by 4 bases and J by 8 bases; unmatched bases: 6. Germline loops: CDR1 SGHRS, CDR2 YFSETQ. This CDR3 region has 13 residues. Here the CDR3 DNA reads TGCGCCAGCAGCATCGGGACAGGGAAGGGCTACACCTTC. It codes for CASSIGTGKGYTF.

The gene calls are TRBV18 and TRBJ2-7, with TRBD1 matching 10 bases. The V gene end was trimmed by 3 bases and the J gene end by 0 bases; junction bases not matched to a gene: 11. The CDR3 contains 18 residues. CDR1 is KGHSH and CDR2 is LQKENI in the germline V gene. CDR3 sequence: CASSPLTPGQGISYEQYF. The CDR3 DNA is TGTGCCAGCTCACCCCTTACCCCGGGACAGGGGATCTCCTACGAGCAGTACTTC.

Only one count was recorded for this clone. With a much larger clone just one base away, this may be a read error. The chain is built from TRBV11-2 and TRBJ1-1, with D tentatively TRBD1 (5 bases). The CDR3 sequence is 15 residues long. CDR1 and CDR2 (germline): SGHAT, FQNNGV. CDR3 residues: CAGSSRPGQNTEAFF. The CDR3 DNA sequence: TGTGCCGGCAGCTCCCGTCCCGGACAGAACACTGAAGCTTTCTTT.

This clone was seen just once. A read error is the likely source, as a far larger clone sits one nucleotide away. This chain joins TRBV29-1 and TRBJ1-2; no clear D. The CDR3 runs to 12 residues. V was shortened by 0 bases and J by 3 bases, with 5 bases between the two germline ends. Germline CDR1 is SQVTM and CDR2 is ANQGSEA. The CDR3 DNA is TGCAGCGTTGAAGACCATTACTATGGCTACACCTTC. Its protein product is CSVEDHYYGYTF.

The chain is built from TRBV14 and TRBJ2-7, with 7 bases identical to TRBD2. V dropped 0 bases and J dropped 5; count of bases not matched to a gene: 4. CDR3 size: 14 residues. Germline lookup yields CDR1 SGHDN and CDR2 FVKESK. CDR3 in amino acids: CASSQEGGFHEQYF. CDR3 nucleotides: TGTGCCAGCAGCCAAGAGGGAGGGTTCCACGAGCAGTACTTC.

The rearrangement links TRBV5-5 to TRBJ2-3; 8 bases are a match to TRBD1. Germline V gives CDR1 SGHKS, CDR2 YYEKEE (reference sequence). The CDR3 spans 16 residues. V dropped 0 bases and J dropped 5; count of bases not matched to a gene: 8. CDR3 DNA sequence: TGTGCCAGCAGCTTGGTTTCAGGGGGCTTTCAAGATACGCAGTATTTT. Its protein is CASSLVSGGFQDTQYF. Full variable domain (missing parts from reference TRBV5-5 and TRBJ2-3): DAGVTQSPTHLIKTRGQQVTLRCSPISGHKSVSWYQQVLGQGPQFIFQYYEKEERGRGNFPDRFSARQFPNYSSELNVNALLLGDSALYLCASSLVSGGFQDTQYFGPGTRLTVL.

The CDR3 DNA follows: TGTGCCTGGAGCTCCCGAAGCGGGAGAGTAGGGGCCGGGGAGCTGTTTTTT. Translation: CAWSSRSGRVGAGELFF. The chain uses TRBV30 and TRBJ2-2; 8 bases agree with TRBD2. The CDR3 consists of 17 residues. The germline V gene encodes CDR1 GTSNPN and CDR2 SVGIG (reference sequence). The V and J ends lost 3 bases and 6 bases, in that order; junction bases with no gene match: 15. Variable domain in full (rest from reference TRBV30 and TRBJ2-2): SQTIHQWPATLVQPVGSPLSLECTVEGTSNPNLYWYRQAAGRGLQLLFYSVGIGQISSEVPQNLSASRPQDRQFILSSKKLLLSDSGFYLCAWSSRSGRVGAGELFFGEGSRLTVL.

This clone appeared once. The chain is built from TRBV20-1 and TRBJ2-7; unclear D gene. In germline, CDR1 is DFQATT, CDR2 SNEGSKA (reference sequence). V lost 3 bases and J lost 3, with 6 bases in between. The CDR3 totals 11 residues. The CDR3 bases are TGCAGTGCTAGGCTCAACTACGAGCAGTACTTC. It specifies CSARLNYEQYF.

V is TRBV28 and J is TRBJ2-5; no reliable D call. Germline loops: CDR1 MDHEN, CDR2 SYDVKM. The CDR3 is 13 residues long. V was cut by 6 bases and J by 0 bases, with 8 bases left in between. The CDR3 bases are TGTGCCAGCAGCCTCAGGTACCAAGAGACCCAGTACTTC. Its translation is CASSLRYQETQYF.

This rearrangement joins TRBV5-5 to TRBJ1-5, with 9 positions matching TRBD1. The CDR3 has 19 amino acids. Germline CDR1 is SGHKS and CDR2 is YYEKEE (reference sequence). Germline trimming cut 4 bases from V and 5 bases from J; bases unmatched to any gene: 19. For the CDR3, the DNA is TGTGCCAGCAGCGAGGACAGGCTAACCGGGACAGGGCGATATCAGCCCCAGCATTTT. It specifies CASSEDRLTGTGRYQPQHF. Filled out from reference TRBV5-5 and TRBJ1-5, the complete variable domain reads DAGVTQSPTHLIKTRGQQVTLRCSPISGHKSVSWYQQVLGQGPQFIFQYYEKEERGRGNFPDRFSARQFPNYSSELNVNALLLGDSALYLCASSEDRLTGTGRYQPQHFGDGTRLSIL.

The chain is built from TRBV28 and TRBJ1-5, with D maybe TRBD1 (5 bases). The CDR3 consists of 12 residues. The germline V gene has CDR1 MDHEN and CDR2 SYDVKM. Trimming stripped 7 bases from V and 5 bases from J, with 9 bases between. The chain's CDR3 is CASTQGHQPQHF. DNA for the CDR3: TGTGCCAGCACGCAGGGCCATCAGCCCCAGCATTTT.

The CDR3 protein is CASSHPDRSNQPQHF. DNA for the CDR3: TGCGCCAGCAGCCATCCCGACAGGAGCAATCAGCCCCAGCATTTT. The rearrangement links TRBV4-1 to TRBJ1-5; weak D call: TRBD1 (6 bases). Germline CDR1 reads MGHRA; CDR2 reads YSYEKL. Trimming cost V 3 bases and J 1 base, with 10 bases left between them. The CDR3 covers 15 residues.

The chain has TRBV5-1 and TRBJ2-7, with TRBD2 matching over 7 bases. Germline V gene data show CDR1 as SGHRS and CDR2 as YFSETQ. CDR3 length equals 17 residues. After removal of 0 bases from V and 7 bases from J, the junction contained 16 bases not matched to a gene. CDR3 loop: CASSLEGLAAGWGEQYF. The CDR3 nucleotides read TGCGCCAGCAGCTTGGAGGGCCTAGCGGCGGGATGGGGGGAGCAGTACTTC.

This rearrangement joins TRBV9 to TRBJ2-1; 11 bases are a match to TRBD2. J lost 7 bases, V lost 0 bases, and 6 bases had no gene match. The CDR3 totals 16 residues. Germline V gene lookup returns CDR1 SGDLS and CDR2 YYNGEE. CDR3 loop: CASSVVSASGRNEQFF. CDR3 DNA sequence: TGTGCCAGCAGCGTAGTTTCGGCTAGCGGGAGGAATGAGCAGTTCTTC.

The CDR3 region has the DNA TGTGCCACCAGCAGAGTCGGGGTGGGGTACGAGCAGTACTTC. Amino acids: CATSRVGVGYEQYF. The genes are TRBV15 and TRBJ2-5, with TRBD2 as a possible D gene (5 bases). The DNA end favors TRBJ2-7, so the J call may be wrong. Germline V CDR1 and CDR2: LNHNV, YYDKDF (reference sequence). The CDR3 loop spans 14 amino acids.

The CDR3 DNA is TGTGCCAGCAGCTTGGACTTGGATTCCTGGGAGCAGTACTTC. This sequence encodes CASSLDLDSWEQYF. The chain joins TRBV5-4 to TRBJ2-7; D call uncertain. CDR1 is SGHNT and CDR2 is YYREEE in the germline V gene (reference sequence). V was pared by 0 bases and J by 7 bases, with 14 bases between. The CDR3 extends over 14 amino acids. The variable domain in full, completed from reference TRBV5-4 and TRBJ2-7, reads ETGVTQSPTHLIKTRGQQVTLRCSSQSGHNTVSWYQQALGQGPQFIFQYYREEENGRGNFPPRFSGLQFPNYSSELNVNALELDDSALYLCASSLDLDSWEQYFGPGTRLTVT.